These 2 T cell receptor beta chains came from one sample sequenced in a study of immune evolution from preneoplasia to lung adenocarcinoma. The repertoire was sequenced with immunoSEQ multiplex PCR; TCRdb's copy has only in-frame clones and lacks some. The sample comprises a few thousand clones, over 65% of which are singletons, and over 9% rests with the top ten. Source material: FFPE lung adenocarcinoma in situ tissue. These receptors all come from a person aged 55-80 years with lung adenocarcinoma.

V usage is TRBV29-1 and J usage is TRBJ2-5, with D perhaps TRBD2 (7 bases). CDR1 and CDR2 (germline): SQVTM, ANQGSEA. V gave up 6 bases and J gave up 3 bases, with 20 bases separating them. This CDR3 contains 15 residues. CDR3 sequence reads: CSVPWGGPPEETQYF. The DNA of the CDR3 is TGCAGCGTACCTTGGGGGGGGCCTCCCGAAGAGACCCAGTACTTC. The full variable domain, with the rest looked up from reference TRBV29-1 and TRBJ2-5, is SAVISQKPSRDICQRGTSLTIQCQVDSQVTMMFWYRQQPGQSLTLIATANQGSEATYESGFVIDKFPISRPNLTFSTLTVSNMSPEDSSIYLCSVPWGGPPEETQYFGPGTRLLVL.

V gene TRBV19 combines with J gene TRBJ1-4; 7 bases are shared with TRBD1. In germline, CDR1 is LNHDA, CDR2 SQIVND (reference sequence). The J segment lost 6 bases and the V segment lost 7 bases, leaving 5 bases of the junction unmatched. This CDR3 spans 13 amino acids. This chain's CDR3 is CASIRDRHEKLFF. In DNA form, the CDR3 reads TGTGCCAGTATCCGGGACAGACATGAAAAACTGTTTTTT.